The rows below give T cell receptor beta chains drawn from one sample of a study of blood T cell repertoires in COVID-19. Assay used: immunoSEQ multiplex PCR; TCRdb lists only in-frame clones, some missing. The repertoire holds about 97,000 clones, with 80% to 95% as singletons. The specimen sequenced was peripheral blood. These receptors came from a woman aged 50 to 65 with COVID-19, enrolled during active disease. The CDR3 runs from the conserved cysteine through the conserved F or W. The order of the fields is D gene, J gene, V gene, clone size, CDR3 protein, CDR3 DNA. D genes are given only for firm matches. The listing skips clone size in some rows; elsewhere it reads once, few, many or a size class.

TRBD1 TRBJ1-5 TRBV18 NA CASSPGQGSNQPQHF TGTGCCAGCTCACCAGGACAGGGGAGCAATCAGCCCCAGCATTTT
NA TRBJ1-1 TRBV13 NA CASSLMGHTEAFF TGTGCCAGCAGCTTAATGGGCCACACTGAAGCTTTCTTT
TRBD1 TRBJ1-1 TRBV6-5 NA CASHLAGGTEAFF TGTGCCAGCCACCTCGCAGGGGGCACTGAAGCTTTCTTT
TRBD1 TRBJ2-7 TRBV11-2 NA CASSWTGTTFPYEQYF TGTGCCAGCAGCTGGACAGGGACCACTTTCCCCTACGAGCAGTACTTC
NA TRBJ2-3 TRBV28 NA CASSPFATGTDTQYF TGTGCCAGCAGTCCGTTCGCAACGGGGACAGATACGCAGTATTTT
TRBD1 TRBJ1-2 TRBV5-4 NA CASRVGGTQGYGYTF TGTGCCTCCAGGGTAGGGGGCACCCAAGGCTATGGCTACACCTTC
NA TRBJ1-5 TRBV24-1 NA CATSAADYSNQPQHF TGTGCCACCAGTGCGGCAGACTATAGCAATCAGCCCCAGCATTTT
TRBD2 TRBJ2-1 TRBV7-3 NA CASSLTGSLAGDSYNEQFF TGTGCCAGCAGCTTAACAGGGTCCTTAGCGGGGGATTCCTACAATGAGCAGTTCTTC
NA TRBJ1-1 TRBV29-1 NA CSVADILGEAFF TGCAGCGTCGCGGACATACTCGGTGAAGCTTTCTTT
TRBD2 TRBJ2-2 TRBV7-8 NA CASSLYGGYTGELFF TGTGCCAGCAGCTTATACGGGGGGTACACCGGGGAGCTGTTTTTT
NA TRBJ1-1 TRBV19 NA CASSIDRVRTEAFF TGTGCCAGTAGTATAGACAGGGTTCGAACTGAAGCTTTCTTT
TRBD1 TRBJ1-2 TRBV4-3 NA CASSQASTGSYGYTF TGCGCCAGCAGCCAAGCATCGACAGGGAGCTATGGCTACACCTTC
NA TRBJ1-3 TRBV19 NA CASRADTIYF TGTGCCAGTAGGGCGGACACCATATATTTT
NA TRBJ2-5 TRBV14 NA CASSSQQRSQETQYF TGTGCCAGCAGCAGCCAACAGCGGTCCCAAGAGACCCAGTACTTC
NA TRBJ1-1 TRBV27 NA CASSISGSYTEAFF TGTGCCAGCAGTATAAGCGGGAGTTACACTGAAGCTTTCTTT
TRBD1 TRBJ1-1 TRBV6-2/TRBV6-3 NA CASSLYGTGELGGTEAFF TGTGCCAGCAGTTTATACGGGACAGGGGAACTAGGTGGAACTGAAGCTTTCTTT
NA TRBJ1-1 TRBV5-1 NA CASCSSMNTEAFF TGCGCCAGCTGTAGCAGCATGAACACTGAAGCTTTCTTT
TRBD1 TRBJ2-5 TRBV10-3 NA CAISYGQEETQYF TGTGCCATCAGTTATGGACAGGAAGAGACCCAGTACTTC
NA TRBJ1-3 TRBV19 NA CASSIYGNTIYF TGTGCCAGTAGTATATATGGAAACACCATATATTTT
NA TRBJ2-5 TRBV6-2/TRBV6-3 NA CASSYRAGRQETQYF TGTGCCAGCAGTTACAGGGCGGGGCGACAAGAGACCCAGTACTTC
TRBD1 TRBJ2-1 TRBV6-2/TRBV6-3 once CASSYSGDRINEQFF TGTGCCAGCAGTTACTCGGGGGACAGAATTAATGAGCAGTTCTTC
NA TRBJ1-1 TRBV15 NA CATSRAQGKGTEAFF TGTGCCACCAGCAGAGCCCAGGGGAAGGGGACTGAAGCTTTCTTT
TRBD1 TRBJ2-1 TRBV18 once CASSPSGTGDDEQFF TGTGCCAGCTCACCCTCCGGGACAGGGGATGATGAGCAGTTCTTC
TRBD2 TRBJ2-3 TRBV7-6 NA CASSLEAGEGTDTQYF TGTGCCAGCAGCTTAGAGGCGGGGGAGGGGACAGATACGCAGTATTTT
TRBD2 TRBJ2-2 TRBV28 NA CASSLVGLAGGSNTGELFF TGTGCCAGCAGTTTGGTTGGACTAGCGGGGGGCTCGAACACCGGGGAGCTGTTTTTT
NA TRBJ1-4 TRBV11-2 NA CASSLGGPATWEKLFF TGTGCCAGCAGCTTAGGGGGGCCCGCGACCTGGGAAAAACTGTTTTTT
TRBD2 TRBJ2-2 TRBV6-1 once CASSEVGGGIGTGELFF TGTGCCAGCAGTGAAGTGGGCGGGGGGATTGGCACCGGGGAGCTGTTTTTT
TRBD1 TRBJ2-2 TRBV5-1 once CASSWPQPGQGANGELFF TGCGCCAGCAGCTGGCCCCAACCGGGACAGGGGGCGAACGGGGAGCTGTTTTTT
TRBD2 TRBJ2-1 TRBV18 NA CASSPPHLAGGGQFF TGTGCCAGCTCACCACCGCACCTAGCGGGGGGAGGGCAGTTCTTC
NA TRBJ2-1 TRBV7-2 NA CASSPSEGYNEQFF TGTGCCAGCAGCCCCTCAGAGGGCTACAATGAGCAGTTCTTC
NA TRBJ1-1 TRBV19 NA CASSPGRGARGYTEAFF TGTGCCAGTAGTCCAGGTCGGGGGGCGCGAGGATACACTGAAGCTTTCTTT
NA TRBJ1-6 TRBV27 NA CASSLFGRGNNSPLHF TGTGCCAGCAGTTTATTCGGCAGGGGTAATAATTCACCCCTCCACTTT
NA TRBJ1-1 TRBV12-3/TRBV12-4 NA CASTLRGNTEAFF TGTGCCAGCACCCTCCGAGGGAACACTGAAGCTTTCTTT
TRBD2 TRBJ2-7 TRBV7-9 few CASSSPWTSDEDEQYF TGTGCCAGCAGCTCCCCCTGGACTAGCGACGAAGACGAGCAGTACTTC
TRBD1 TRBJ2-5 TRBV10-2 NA CASSPGQGRKGETQYF TGCGCCAGCTCACCGGGACAGGGCCGAAAGGGAGAGACCCAGTACTTC
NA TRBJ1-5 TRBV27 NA CASSYLSSNQPQHF TGTGCCAGCAGCTATTTATCTAGCAATCAGCCCCAGCATTTT
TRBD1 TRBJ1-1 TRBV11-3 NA CASRGQGGANTEAFF TGTGCCAGCAGAGGACAGGGTGGGGCGAACACTGAAGCTTTCTTT
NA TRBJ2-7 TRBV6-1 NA CASSESAIGTLTYEQYF TGTGCCAGCAGTGAGTCGGCCATCGGGACACTTACCTACGAGCAGTACTTC
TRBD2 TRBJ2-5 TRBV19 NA CASSIQRGIETQYF TGTGCCAGTAGTATTCAGCGGGGGATAGAGACCCAGTACTTC
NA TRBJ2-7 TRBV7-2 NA CASSRTGYEQYF TGTGCCAGCAGCCGAACAGGCTACGAGCAGTACTTC
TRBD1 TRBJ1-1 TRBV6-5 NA CASSWGWGTGETEAFF TGTGCCAGCAGTTGGGGGTGGGGGACAGGGGAGACTGAAGCTTTCTTT
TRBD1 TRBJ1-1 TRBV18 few CASSPIGTGGAGNTEAFF TGTGCCAGCTCACCAATAGGGACAGGGGGCGCGGGGAACACTGAAGCTTTCTTT
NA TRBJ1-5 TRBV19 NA CASSIGTNQPQHF TGTGCCAGTAGTATAGGCACTAATCAGCCCCAGCATTTT
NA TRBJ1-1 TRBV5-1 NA CASSLDPSTEAFF TGCGCCAGCAGCTTGGATCCGAGCACTGAAGCTTTCTTT
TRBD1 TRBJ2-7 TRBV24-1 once CATSDPGTGAYEQYF TGTGCCACCAGTGACCCCGGGACAGGGGCCTACGAGCAGTACTTC
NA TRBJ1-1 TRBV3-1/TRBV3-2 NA CASSQAYRTEAEAFF TGTGCCAGCAGCCAAGCCTATCGGACAGAGGCTGAAGCTTTCTTT
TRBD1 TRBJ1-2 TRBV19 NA CASTPSTGGDYGYTF TGTGCCAGTACCCCTTCTACAGGGGGCGACTATGGCTACACCTTC
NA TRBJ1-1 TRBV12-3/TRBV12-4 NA CASSSPRGEAFF TGTGCCAGCAGTTCGCCCCGGGGTGAAGCTTTCTTT
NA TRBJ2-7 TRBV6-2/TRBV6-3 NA CASSSPMEAYEQYF TGTGCCAGCAGTTCCCCAATGGAGGCCTACGAGCAGTACTTC
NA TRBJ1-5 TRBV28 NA CASTTTINQPQHF TGTGCCAGCACCACTACGATCAATCAGCCCCAGCATTTT
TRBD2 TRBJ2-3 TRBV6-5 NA CASSFPGGRDTQYF TGTGCCAGCAGCTTCCCGGGGGGGCGAGATACGCAGTATTTT
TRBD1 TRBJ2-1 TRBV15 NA CATSRDRGGYNEQFF TGTGCCACCAGCAGGGACAGGGGAGGTTACAATGAGCAGTTCTTC
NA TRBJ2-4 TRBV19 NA CASSIPWERAKNIQYF TGTGCCAGTAGTATTCCCTGGGAGAGAGCCAAAAACATTCAGTACTTC
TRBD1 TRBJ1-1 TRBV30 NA CAWSDGGTGAEAFF TGTGCCTGGAGCGACGGGGGGACAGGGGCTGAAGCTTTCTTT
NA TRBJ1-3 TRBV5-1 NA CASSLDGVGNTIYF TGCGCCAGCAGCTTAGACGGGGTTGGAAACACCATATATTTT
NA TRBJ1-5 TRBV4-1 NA CASSQEVAGANQPQHF TGCGCCAGCAGCCAAGAGGTGGCAGGGGCCAATCAGCCCCAGCATTTT
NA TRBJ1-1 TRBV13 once CASSPFGGGTFEAFF TGTGCCAGCAGCCCCTTTGGGGGGGGTACCTTTGAAGCTTTCTTT
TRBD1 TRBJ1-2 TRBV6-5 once CASSYETGGASYTF TGTGCCAGCAGTTACGAGACAGGGGGCGCGAGCTACACCTTC
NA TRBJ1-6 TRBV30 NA CAWRGADHYNSPLHF TGTGCCTGGAGAGGGGCGGATCATTATAATTCACCCCTCCACTTT